The next 10 T cell receptor beta chains were all read from a single sample in a study of blood T cell repertoires in COVID-19. The method was immunoSEQ multiplex PCR; TCRdb's version includes in-frame clones alone and lacks a portion of them. The sample shows 250,000 or so clones, around 88% of them seen only once. What was sequenced was peripheral blood. The origin of the receptors is a man younger than 40 with active or convalescent COVID-19.

This chain uses TRBV9 with TRBJ1-1; D unresolved. This CDR3 is built from 17 residues. Trimming cost V 1 base and J 7 bases, with 23 bases left between them. CDR1 and CDR2 (germline): SGDLS, YYNGEE. CDR3 in amino acids: CASSVLLVWVSGDEAFF. CDR3 sequence (DNA): TGTGCCAGCAGCGTATTATTGGTATGGGTCTCAGGTGATGAAGCTTTCTTT.

The chain has TRBV5-6 and TRBJ2-2; D remains ambiguous. This CDR3 is 14 amino acids long. With 0 bases removed from V and 4 bases from J, the gap between germline ends came to 7 bases. Germline V lookup: CDR1 SGHDT, CDR2 YYEEEE. The CDR3, as DNA: TGTGCCAGCAGCTTGGCCGGCGGCACCGGGGAGCTGTTTTTT. Amino acids: CASSLAGGTGELFF.

This sequence joins TRBV19 and TRBJ1-2; D is perhaps TRBD1 (5 bases). Between the trimmed V and J ends, which lost 5 bases and 13 bases, there was a span of 17 bases. Looked up from germline, CDR1 is LNHDA and CDR2 is SQIVND (reference sequence). CDR3 length: 12 amino acids. As DNA, the CDR3 is TGTGCCAGTAGTTTCGAACAGGAATTGGGCACCTTC. Amino acid sequence: CASSFEQELGTF. Looking up the rest from reference TRBV19 and TRBJ1-2 gives the full variable domain: DGGITQSPKYLFRKEGQNVTLSCEQNLNHDAMYWYRQDPGQGLRLIYYSQIVNDFQKGDIAEGYSVSREKKESFPLTVTSAQKNPTAFYLCASSFEQELGTFGSGTRLTVV.

The chain employs TRBV11-3 and TRBJ2-1, with D perhaps matching TRBD1 (5 bases). The V gene's germline CDR1 is SGHNT and CDR2 YENEEA. There are 16 residues in the CDR3. The V end lost 0 bases, the J end lost 5 bases, and 14 bases lay between the germline ends. CDR3 loop: CASSLDGRAGNNEQFF. Here the CDR3 DNA reads TGTGCCAGCAGCTTAGATGGTCGGGCAGGGAACAATGAGCAGTTCTTC. The whole variable domain, filled in from reference TRBV11-3 and TRBJ2-1, reads EAGVVQSPRYKIIEKKQPVAFWCNPISGHNTLYWYLQNLGQGPELLIRYENEEAVDDSQLPKDRFSAERLKGVDSTLKIQPAELGDSAVYLCASSLDGRAGNNEQFFGPGTRLTVL.

The rearrangement links TRBV5-1 to TRBJ2-7; 8 positions match TRBD1. Germline trimming cut 2 bases from V and 2 bases from J; bases unmatched to any gene: 6. Germline V gene sequence: CDR1 SGHRS, CDR2 YFSETQ. The CDR3 runs 15 residues. The CDR3 sequence is CASSLWTGITYEQYF. The CDR3 region has the DNA TGCGCCAGCAGCTTATGGACAGGGATAACCTACGAGCAGTACTTC. Full variable domain (outside the CDR3, taken from reference TRBV5-1 and TRBJ2-7): KAGVTQTPRYLIKTRGQQVTLSCSPISGHRSVSWYQQTPGQGLQFLFEYFSETQRNKGNFPGRFSGRQFSNSRSEMNVSTLELGDSALYLCASSLWTGITYEQYFGPGTRLTVT.

The chain carries TRBV5-1 and TRBJ2-1; possibly TRBD1 for D (6 bases). The germline CDR1 and CDR2 sequences are SGHRS and YFSETQ. This CDR3 region has 13 residues. V was shortened by 4 bases and J by 4 bases, with 9 bases between the two germline ends. DNA for the CDR3: TGCGCCAGCAGCGACAGGAATTACAATGAGCAGTTCTTC. This codes for CASSDRNYNEQFF.

The chain couples TRBV2 to TRBJ2-3; 9 nucleotides line up with TRBD1. V shed 6 bases and J 3 bases; nucleotides not matched to a gene: 4. CDR1 and CDR2 (germline): SNHLY, FYNNEI. The CDR3 length is 14 residues. CDR3 residues: CASRDRGGTDTQYF. The CDR3 DNA reads as TGTGCCAGCAGGGACAGGGGAGGGACAGATACGCAGTATTTT.

This sequence joins TRBV11-2 and TRBJ2-1; TRBD1 might be the D (6 bases). Germline loops: CDR1 SGHAT, CDR2 FQNNGV. This CDR3 region has 12 residues. V was cut by 1 base and J by 11 bases, with 9 bases left in between. CDR3 nucleotide sequence: TGTGCCAGCAGCTTAGGGGACACGAAGCAGTTCTTC. It specifies CASSLGDTKQFF. The whole variable domain, remainder taken from reference TRBV11-2 and TRBJ2-1, is EAGVAQSPRYKIIEKRQSVAFWCNPISGHATLYWYQQILGQGPKLLIQFQNNGVVDDSQLPKDRFSAERLKGVDSTLKIQPAKLEDSAVYLCASSLGDTKQFFGPGTRLTVL.

This clone was detected only once. The V gene is TRBV5-1, the J gene TRBJ1-3; TRBD1 is a possible D gene (5 bases). With 0 bases removed from V and 4 bases from J, the gap between germline ends came to 14 bases. The CDR3 length is 16 residues. Germline loops: CDR1 SGHRS, CDR2 YFSETQ. The CDR3, as DNA: TGCGCCAGCAGCTTGGCCGGACATAGGGTAGGAAACACCATATATTTT. Amino acid sequence: CASSLAGHRVGNTIYF.

This clone is a singleton in its sample. The DNA is left out, because the CDR3 cannot be placed on it with certainty; the CDR3 is given as TCRdb lists it. This rearrangement joins TRBV29-1 to TRBJ2-7; the tabulated D call, TRBD1, remains unverified against the DNA. Germline CDR1 reads SQVTM; CDR2 reads ANQGSEA. The CDR3 contains 11 residues when both ends are counted. The CDR3 is CSVVGQGIKYF.